At least ten counts were recorded for the clone carrying this T cell receptor beta chain. Its target is unknown. iRepertoire HTBI primers and Arm-PCR of CDR3 regions built TCR beta libraries. Each CDR3 protein gets one entry after TCRdb re-called the multiplex PCR reads with MiXCR. The table lists 400,000 or so distinct CDR3 sequences, 23% of them singletons. Regarding time point: persistent/refractory GD, antithyroid drugs over 5 years with positive TRAb. From RNA extracted from PBMCs, the TCR library was made. These data are taken from a study of regulatory T cells in long-lasting Graves disease. Study summary: By definition, persistent Graves' disease involved antithyroid drugs for over 5 years alongside positive TSH receptor antibodies. Study results and caveats: It is possible that accuracy was reduced by the small size of the sample.

The CDR3 sequence is 14 residues long. V lost 3 bases to trimming and J lost 4 bases, with 15 bases between them. Per the germline V gene, CDR1 is DFQATT and CDR2 is SNEGSKA (reference sequence). The receptor was derived from a female donor with Graves disease. The rearrangement uses TRBV20-1 and TRBJ2-5; a possible D gene is TRBD1 (5 bases). Sequences were derived from peripheral blood mononuclear cells (PBMCs), sampled when the disease was refractory, from a patient treated with antithyroid drugs. CDR3 in DNA: TGCAGTGCTAGCGAGACTTGGGGCCGAGAGACCCAGTACTTC. It yields the protein CSASETWGRETQYF.